This T cell receptor (beta chain) was sequenced during a study of blood T cell repertoires in COVID-19. Study-wide background: The study drew acute and convalescent COVID-19 samples from the United States, Italy and Spain. In each case, the material was cDNA or gDNA derived from T cells, B-cell-depleted T cells, or PBMCs.

V dropped 2 bases and J dropped 8 bases, with 12 bases sitting between them. This CDR3 region has 14 residues. CDR1 is SGHVS and CDR2 is FNYEAQ in the germline V gene. Sequencing used immunoSEQ multiplex PCR; TCRdb keeps in-frame clones, though not all of them. In the table there are about 130,000 clones, roughly nine tenths of which are singletons. The receptor's source is a man aged 45 to 65 with active COVID-19. V usage is TRBV7-6 and J usage is TRBJ2-2; no clear D gene. Sequencing used peripheral blood. DNA of the CDR3: TGTGCCAGCAGCTTAAATTTTGTCGGTGGGGAGCTGTTTTTT. Its translation is CASSLNFVGGELFF.